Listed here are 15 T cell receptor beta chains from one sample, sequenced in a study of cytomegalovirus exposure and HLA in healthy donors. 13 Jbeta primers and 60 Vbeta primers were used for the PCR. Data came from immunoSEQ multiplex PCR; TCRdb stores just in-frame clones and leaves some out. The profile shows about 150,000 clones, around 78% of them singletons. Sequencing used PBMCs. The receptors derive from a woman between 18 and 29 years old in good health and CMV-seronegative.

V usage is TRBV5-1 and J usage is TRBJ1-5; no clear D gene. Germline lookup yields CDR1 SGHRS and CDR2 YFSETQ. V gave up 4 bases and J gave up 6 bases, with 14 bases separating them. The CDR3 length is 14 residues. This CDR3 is CASSLNSMTQPQHF. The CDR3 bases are TGCGCCAGCAGCCTAAACAGTATGACTCAGCCCCAGCATTTT.

CDR3: CAGTLAELFNEQFF. For the CDR3, the DNA is TGTGCCGGAACGCTAGCGGAACTCTTCAATGAGCAGTTCTTC. V gene TRBV30 combines with J gene TRBJ2-1, with 7 bases that match TRBD2. CDR1 and CDR2 from the germline V gene are GTSNPN and SVGIG (reference sequence). This CDR3 region has 14 residues. V lost 8 bases to trimming and J lost 6 bases; unmatched junction nucleotides: 13.

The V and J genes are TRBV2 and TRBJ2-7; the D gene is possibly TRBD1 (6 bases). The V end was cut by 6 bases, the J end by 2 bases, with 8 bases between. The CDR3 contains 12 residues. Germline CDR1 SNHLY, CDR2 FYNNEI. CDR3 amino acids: CASRGDTYEQYF. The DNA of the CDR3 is TGTGCCAGCAGGGGGGACACCTACGAGCAGTACTTC.

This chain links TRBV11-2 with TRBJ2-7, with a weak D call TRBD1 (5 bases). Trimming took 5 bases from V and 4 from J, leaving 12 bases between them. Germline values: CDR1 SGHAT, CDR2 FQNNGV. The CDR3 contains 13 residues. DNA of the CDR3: TGTGCCAGCAGCCCCAACGACAGATACGAGCAGTACGTC. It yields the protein CASSPNDRYEQYV.

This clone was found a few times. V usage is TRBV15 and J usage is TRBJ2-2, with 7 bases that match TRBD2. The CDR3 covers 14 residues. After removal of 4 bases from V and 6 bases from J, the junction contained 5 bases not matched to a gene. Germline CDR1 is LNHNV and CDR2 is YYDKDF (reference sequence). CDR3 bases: TGTGCCACCAGCACGAGCGGGGAATCCGGGGAGCTGTTTTTT. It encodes CATSTSGESGELFF.

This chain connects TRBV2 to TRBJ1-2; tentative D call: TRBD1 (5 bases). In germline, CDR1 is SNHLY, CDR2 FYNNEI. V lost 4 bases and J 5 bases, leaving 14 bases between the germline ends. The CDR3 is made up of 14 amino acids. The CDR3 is CASSGAGSSYGYTF. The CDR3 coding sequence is TGTGCCAGCAGTGGGGCAGGGTCATCGTATGGCTACACCTTC.

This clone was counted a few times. CDR3 protein: CASSLNGEDEQYV. The CDR3 bases are TGTGCCAGCAGCTTGAATGGGGAGGACGAGCAGTACGTC. This chain joins TRBV5-4 and TRBJ2-7; the D gene is possibly TRBD2 (6 bases). The length of the CDR3 is 13 residues. The V and J ends lost 1 base and 5 bases respectively, with 10 bases between them. The germline CDR1 and CDR2 sequences are SGHNT and YYREEE (reference sequence).

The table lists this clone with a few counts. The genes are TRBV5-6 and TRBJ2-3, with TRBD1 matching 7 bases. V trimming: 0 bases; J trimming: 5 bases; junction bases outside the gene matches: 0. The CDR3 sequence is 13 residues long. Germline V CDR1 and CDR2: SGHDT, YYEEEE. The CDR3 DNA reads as TGTGCCAGCAGCTTGGACAGGGGAGATACGCAGTATTTT. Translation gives CASSLDRGDTQYF.

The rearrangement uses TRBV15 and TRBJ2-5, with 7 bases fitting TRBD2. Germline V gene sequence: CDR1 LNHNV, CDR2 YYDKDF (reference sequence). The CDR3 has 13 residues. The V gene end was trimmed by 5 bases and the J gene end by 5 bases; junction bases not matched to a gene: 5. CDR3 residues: CATSSLATETQYF. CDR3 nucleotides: TGTGCCACCAGCTCACTAGCGACGGAGACCCAGTACTTC.

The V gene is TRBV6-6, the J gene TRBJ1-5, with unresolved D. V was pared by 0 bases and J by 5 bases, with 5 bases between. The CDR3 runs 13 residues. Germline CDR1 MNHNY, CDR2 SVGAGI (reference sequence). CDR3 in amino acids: CASSYSGDQPQHF. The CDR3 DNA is TGTGCCAGCAGTTACTCGGGCGATCAGCCCCAGCATTTT.

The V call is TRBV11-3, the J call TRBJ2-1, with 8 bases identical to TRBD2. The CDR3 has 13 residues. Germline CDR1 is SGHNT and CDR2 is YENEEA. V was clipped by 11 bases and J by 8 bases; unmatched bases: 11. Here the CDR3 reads CAVRRTSTHEQFF. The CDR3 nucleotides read TGTGCCGTACGGAGGACTAGCACCCATGAGCAGTTCTTC.

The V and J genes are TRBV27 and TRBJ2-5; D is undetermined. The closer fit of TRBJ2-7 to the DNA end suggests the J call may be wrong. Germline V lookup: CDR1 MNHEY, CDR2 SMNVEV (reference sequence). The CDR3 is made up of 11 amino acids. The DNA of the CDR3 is TGTGCCAGCAGTTCCTATTACGAGCAGTACTTC. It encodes CASSSYYEQYF.

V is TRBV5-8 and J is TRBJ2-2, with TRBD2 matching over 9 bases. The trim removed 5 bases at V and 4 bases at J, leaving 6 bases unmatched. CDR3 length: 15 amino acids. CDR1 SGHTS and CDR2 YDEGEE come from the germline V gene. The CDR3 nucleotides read TGTGCCAGCAGGGAACTAGCGGGTTTCACCGGGGAGCTGTTTTTT. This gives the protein CASRELAGFTGELFF.

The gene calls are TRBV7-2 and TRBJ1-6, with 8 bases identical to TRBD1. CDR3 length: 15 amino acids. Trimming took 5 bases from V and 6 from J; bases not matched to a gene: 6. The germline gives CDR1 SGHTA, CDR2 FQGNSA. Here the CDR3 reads CASSRDRGGNSPLHF. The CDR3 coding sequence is TGTGCCAGCAGCCGAGACAGGGGCGGTAATTCACCCCTCCACTTT.

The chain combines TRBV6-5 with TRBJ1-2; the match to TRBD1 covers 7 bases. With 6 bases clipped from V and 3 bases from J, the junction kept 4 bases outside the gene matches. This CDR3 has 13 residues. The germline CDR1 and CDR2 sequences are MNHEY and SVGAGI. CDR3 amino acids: CASSPDRDYGYTF. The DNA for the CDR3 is TGTGCCAGCAGCCCCGACAGGGACTATGGCTACACCTTC.